This entry lists 21 T cell receptor beta chains sequenced from one sample in a study of shared clonotypes between healthy human individuals. Profiled with immunoSEQ multiplex PCR; TCRdb holds only in-frame clones, not every one. The sample includes some 800,000 clones, around 93% seen only once; the top ten take nearly 25%. Naive CD8 cells, CD45RO-negative and positively selected for CCR7, excluded terminally differentiated effector memory CD45RA+ cells. Sequenced input: naive CD8+ T cells sorted from blood. These receptors were obtained from a man aged 25-45 years in good health.

The chain couples TRBV4-1 to TRBJ1-2, with D tentatively TRBD1 (6 bases). The length of the CDR3 is 15 residues. Looked up from germline, CDR1 is MGHRA and CDR2 is YSYEKL. The V end lost 0 bases, the J end lost 4 bases, and 12 bases lay between the germline ends. The CDR3 loop reads CASSQDPGGGYGYTF. CDR3 nucleotides: TGCGCCAGCAGCCAAGATCCCGGGGGCGGCTATGGCTACACCTTC.

V and J are TRBV7-2 and TRBJ2-1, with TRBD1 matching over 9 bases. Germline CDR1 is SGHTA and CDR2 is FQGNSA. V shed 4 bases, J shed 4 bases, and the junction held 17 bases outside the gene matches. The length of the CDR3 is 19 residues. The CDR3 region has the DNA TGTGCCAGCAGCTCCCGCCTCGACAGGGGGGTCATCGTTTACAATGAGCAGTTCTTC. This encodes CASSSRLDRGVIVYNEQFF.

The genes are TRBV4-1 and TRBJ2-2; 11 nucleotides agree with TRBD2. The length of the CDR3 is 18 residues. CDR1 MGHRA and CDR2 YSYEKL come from the germline V gene. The trim removed 4 bases at V and 4 bases at J, leaving 11 bases unmatched. DNA of the CDR3: TGCGCCAGCAGCCCTAAATATACCGGGACTAGCGGCACCGGGGAGCTGTTTTTT. This gives the protein CASSPKYTGTSGTGELFF.

The rearrangement joins TRBV11-3 to TRBJ2-5; the D gene could be TRBD1 or TRBD2 (5 bases each). V dropped 3 bases and J dropped 2 bases, with 7 bases sitting between them. This CDR3 comprises 13 residues. Germline V gene sequence: CDR1 SGHNT, CDR2 YENEEA. In DNA form, the CDR3 reads TGTGCCAGCAGCTTTGAGGGGCAAGAGACCCAGTACTTC. Its protein is CASSFEGQETQYF.

The chain uses TRBV2 and TRBJ2-2, with D perhaps matching TRBD1 (6 bases). Between the trimmed V and J ends, which lost 6 bases and 8 bases, there was a span of 13 bases. Looked up from germline, CDR1 is SNHLY and CDR2 is FYNNEI. CDR3 length: 13 amino acids. The CDR3 nucleotides read TGTGCCAGCAGCGAGACAGGAGCGGGGGAGCTGTTTTTT. This codes for CASSETGAGELFF.

The rearrangement uses TRBV9 and TRBJ1-2, with D possibly being TRBD1 (5 bases). Germline assignment: CDR1 SGDLS and CDR2 YYNGEE. This CDR3 region has 14 residues. The V end lost 3 bases, the J end lost 5 bases, and 14 bases lay between the germline ends. CDR3 DNA: TGTGCCAGCAGCGCCCCAACCAGGGAGTATGGCTACACCTTC. Translated: CASSAPTREYGYTF. The variable domain in full, completed from reference TRBV9 and TRBJ1-2, reads DSGVTQTPKHLITATGQRVTLRCSPRSGDLSVYWYQQSLDQGLQFLIQYYNGEERAKGNILERFSAQQFPDLHSELNLSSLELGDSALYFCASSAPTREYGYTFGSGTRLTVV.

This clone has a single count. The V gene is TRBV29-1, the J gene TRBJ2-7; TRBD2 matches at 11 bases. The germline V gene has CDR1 SQVTM and CDR2 ANQGSEA. This CDR3 comprises 14 residues. Trimming removed 2 bases from V and 5 bases from J; junction bases left unmatched: 5. The CDR3 coding sequence is TGCAGCGTTGAACAACTAGCGGGAGTAAACGAGCAGTACTTC. Its protein product is CSVEQLAGVNEQYF.

CDR3 sequence: CASHPIVYPSNQPQHF. The CDR3 DNA is TGCGCCAGTCACCCGATTGTGTATCCAAGCAATCAGCCCCAGCATTTT. This sequence joins TRBV23-1 and TRBJ1-5, with D unclear. TRBV23-1 is flagged as an ORF with uncertain function. Trimming took off 9 bases at V and 1 base at J, with 19 bases between the two ends. The CDR3 runs 16 residues.

The CDR3, as DNA: TGTGCCAGCATGGGTGGTCCCTCATCCTCCTACGAGCAGTACTTC. This gives the protein CASMGGPSSSYEQYF. The chain has TRBV6-6 and TRBJ2-7; no reliable D call. The CDR3 totals 15 residues. Trimming took 7 bases from V and 0 from J, leaving 16 bases between them. In germline, CDR1 is MNHNY, CDR2 SVGAGI (reference sequence).

This chain joins TRBV29-1 and TRBJ2-2; D gene unclear. The CDR3 extends over 13 amino acids. CDR1 is SQVTM and CDR2 is ANQGSEA in the germline V gene. V was trimmed by 0 bases and J by 5 bases, leaving 7 bases between them. The CDR3 protein is CSVEDSVTGELFF. Written as DNA, the CDR3 is TGCAGCGTTGAAGATTCGGTGACCGGGGAGCTGTTTTTT.

The chain employs TRBV19 and TRBJ2-7, with 10 nucleotides matching TRBD2. V dropped 3 bases and J dropped 2; count of bases not matched to a gene: 1. Per the germline V gene, CDR1 is LNHDA and CDR2 is SQIVND (reference sequence). This CDR3 is built from 14 residues. The CDR3 region is CASSITSGTYEQYF. CDR3 DNA: TGTGCCAGTAGTATTACTAGCGGGACCTACGAGCAGTACTTC.

V gene TRBV27 combines with J gene TRBJ2-3; no clear D gene. This CDR3 has 13 amino acids. V was trimmed by 6 bases and J by 9 bases, leaving 16 bases between them. The germline CDR1 and CDR2 sequences are MNHEY and SMNVEV (reference sequence). For the CDR3, the DNA is TGTGCCAGCAGCGCCCTAACAAGTGAAACGCAGTATTTT. It translates to CASSALTSETQYF.

This chain connects TRBV14 to TRBJ2-1; D gene ambiguous. The CDR3 is made up of 13 amino acids. CDR1 is SGHDN and CDR2 is FVKESK in the germline V gene. V lost 3 bases and J lost 10, with 13 bases in between. The CDR3 nucleotides are TGTGCCAGCAGCCAGGGGTCAGCAGCAGAGCAGTTCTTC. It codes for CASSQGSAAEQFF.

As regards this clone: The same CDR3 is also encoded by other DNA sequences in this sample. The chain combines TRBV27 with TRBJ2-3; 7 bases agree with TRBD1. The CDR3 is 13 amino acids. Germline loops: CDR1 MNHEY, CDR2 SMNVEV (reference sequence). The ends lost 5 bases at V and 1 base at J; junction bases unmatched: 0. The CDR3 DNA reads TGTGCCAGCAGTGGGACAGGCACAGATACGCAGTATTTT. It is translated as CASSGTGTDTQYF.

This clone came up once. This chain connects TRBV15 to TRBJ2-1; 7 bases match TRBD1. J was trimmed by 2 bases and V by 3 bases; bases with no gene match: 10. There are 17 residues in the CDR3. Germline V CDR1 and CDR2: LNHNV, YYDKDF (reference sequence). The CDR3 here is CATSSDKGQVPYNEQFF. The CDR3 bases are TGTGCCACCAGCAGCGATAAAGGACAGGTTCCCTACAATGAGCAGTTCTTC. Full variable domain (rest looked up from reference TRBV15 and TRBJ2-1): DAMVIQNPRYQVTQFGKPVTLSCSQTLNHNVMYWYQQKSSQAPKLLFHYYDKDFNNEADTPDNFQSRRPNTSFCFLDIRSPGLGDTAMYLCATSSDKGQVPYNEQFFGPGTRLTVL.

The rearrangement joins TRBV7-9 to TRBJ2-3; D is perhaps TRBD1 (6 bases). Trimming took off 5 bases at V and 1 base at J, with 10 bases between the two ends. Looked up from germline, CDR1 is SEHNR and CDR2 is FQNEAQ (reference sequence). CDR3 length: 14 residues. This CDR3 is CASSPRQGTDTQYF. CDR3 in DNA: TGTGCCAGCAGCCCCCGACAGGGCACAGATACGCAGTATTTT.

The chain links TRBV30 to TRBJ2-2, with a possible D match to TRBD1 (5 bases). The CDR3 is 14 residues long. With 4 bases removed from V and 7 bases from J, the gap between germline ends came to 16 bases. CDR1 is GTSNPN, CDR2 SVGIG, per germline (reference sequence). The CDR3 DNA is TGTGCCTGGACTCAGGGATTTGGGGTCGGGGAGCTGTTTTTT. It is translated as CAWTQGFGVGELFF.

The chain uses TRBV6-6 and TRBJ2-3; D is unresolved. V lost 4 bases and J lost 5, with 4 bases in between. Germline V gene sequence: CDR1 MNHNY, CDR2 SVGAGI (reference sequence). The CDR3 is made up of 11 amino acids. The DNA of the CDR3 is TGTGCCAGCAGTTCCGAAGATACGCAGTATTTT. It yields the protein CASSSEDTQYF.

This chain links TRBV27 with TRBJ2-7; 8 nucleotides align to TRBD2. Germline V gene sequence: CDR1 MNHEY, CDR2 SMNVEV (reference sequence). Unmatched junction bases numbered 8, after V lost 6 bases and J lost 4 bases. CDR3 length: 14 amino acids. DNA of the CDR3: TGTGCCAGCAGCCCCCTGGCTAGCGGGTACGAGCAGTACTTC. Residues: CASSPLASGYEQYF.

The chain uses TRBV7-6 and TRBJ2-1; 13 nucleotides agree with TRBD2. CDR1 SGHVS and CDR2 FNYEAQ come from the germline V gene. Losses at the gene ends were 5 bases for V and 4 bases for J; bases not matched to a gene: 8. This CDR3 has 17 residues. The CDR3 coding sequence is TGTGCCAGCAGCCTCACTAGCGGGAGGGCCTCTTACAATGAGCAGTTCTTC. Amino acid sequence: CASSLTSGRASYNEQFF.

On this clone itself: Other nucleotide sequences in the sample specify the same CDR3. This rearrangement joins TRBV5-4 to TRBJ2-7; TRBD2 matches 12 bases. The ends lost 4 bases at V and 0 bases at J; junction bases unmatched: 2. There are 15 residues in the CDR3. Germline loops: CDR1 SGHNT, CDR2 YYREEE (reference sequence). The CDR3: CASSPTSGSSYEQYF. In nucleotides, the CDR3 is TGTGCCAGCAGCCCGACTAGCGGGAGCTCCTACGAGCAGTACTTC.